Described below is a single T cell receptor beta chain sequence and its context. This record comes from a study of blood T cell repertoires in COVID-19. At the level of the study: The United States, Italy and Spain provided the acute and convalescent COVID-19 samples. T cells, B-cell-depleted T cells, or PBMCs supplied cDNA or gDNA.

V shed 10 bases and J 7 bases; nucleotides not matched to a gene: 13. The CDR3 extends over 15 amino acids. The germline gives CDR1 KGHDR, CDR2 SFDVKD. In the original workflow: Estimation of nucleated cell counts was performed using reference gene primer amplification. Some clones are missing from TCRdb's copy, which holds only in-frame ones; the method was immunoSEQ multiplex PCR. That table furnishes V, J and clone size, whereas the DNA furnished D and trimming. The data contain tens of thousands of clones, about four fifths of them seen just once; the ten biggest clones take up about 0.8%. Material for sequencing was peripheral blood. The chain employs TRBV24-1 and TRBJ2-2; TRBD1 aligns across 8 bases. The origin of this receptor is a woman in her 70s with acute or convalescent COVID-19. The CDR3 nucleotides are TGTGCCACGGGCCGGACAGGGAGTATGATCGGGGAGCTGTTTTTT. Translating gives CATGRTGSMIGELFF.